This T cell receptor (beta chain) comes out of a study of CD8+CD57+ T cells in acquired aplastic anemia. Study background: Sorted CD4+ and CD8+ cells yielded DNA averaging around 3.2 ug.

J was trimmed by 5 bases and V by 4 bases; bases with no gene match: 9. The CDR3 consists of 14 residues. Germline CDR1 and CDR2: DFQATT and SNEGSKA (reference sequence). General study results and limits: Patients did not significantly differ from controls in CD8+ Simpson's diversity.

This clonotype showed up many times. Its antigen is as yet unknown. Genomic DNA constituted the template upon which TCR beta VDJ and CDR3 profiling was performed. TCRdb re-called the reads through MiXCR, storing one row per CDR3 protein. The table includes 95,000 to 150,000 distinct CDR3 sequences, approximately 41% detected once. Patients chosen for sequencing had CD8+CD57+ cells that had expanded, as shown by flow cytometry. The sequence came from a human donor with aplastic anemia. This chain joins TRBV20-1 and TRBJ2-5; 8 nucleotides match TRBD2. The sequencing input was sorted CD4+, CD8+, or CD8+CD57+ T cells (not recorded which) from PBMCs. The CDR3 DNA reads TGCAGTGCTACTTCGGGACTAGTAAGTGAGACCCAGTACTTC. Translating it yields CSATSGLVSETQYF.